The clone carrying this TCR beta chain was picked up a small number of times. TCRdb re-called the 5' RACE reads with MiXCR, one entry per CDR3 protein. In the table there are some 260,000 distinct CDR3 sequences, around 4.9% of which are singletons. This sample was included in a study of T cells after yellow fever vaccination. V gave up 7 bases and J gave up 2 bases, with 10 bases separating them. Germline V gene lookup returns CDR1 SQVTM and CDR2 ANQGSEA. CDR3 size: 12 residues. The clonotype was recovered from a young man who received the YFV17D yellow fever vaccine. The chain uses TRBV29-1 and TRBJ2-3; TRBD1 might be the D (6 bases). The material sequenced was CD4+ T cells sorted from PBMCs, taken on the day of the yellow fever booster vaccination. The CDR3: CSGGQLTDTQYF. The CDR3 DNA follows: TGCAGCGGAGGACAGCTCACAGATACGCAGTATTTT.